A selection of T cell receptor beta chains follows, all from one sample in a study of blood T cell repertoires in COVID-19. The repertoire was sequenced with immunoSEQ multiplex PCR; TCRdb's copy has only in-frame clones and lacks some. The data contain about 280,000 clones, around 90% of them singletons. The sequenced sample consisted of PBMCs or T cells enriched from blood (not recorded which). These receptor sequences come from a woman aged 60-75 years in a cohort exposed to, infected with or recovered from COVID-19 (not recorded which). The CDR3 runs from the conserved cysteine through the conserved F or W. D genes are given only for firm matches. Size is stated for part of the rows, as once, few or many counts, or as a class when the clone is expanded.

V: TRBV19; D: TRBD2; size: -; J: TRBJ2-1; CDR3: CASRTGTSGYNEQFF; DNA: TGTGCCAGTAGGACCGGGACTAGCGGATACAATGAGCAGTTCTTC
V: TRBV2; D: TRBD2; size: -; J: TRBJ2-3; CDR3: CASSGLAGGPPDTQYF; DNA: TGTGCCAGCAGTGGGCTAGCGGGAGGGCCGCCAGATACGCAGTATTTT
V: TRBV4-2; D: -; size: -; J: TRBJ1-2; CDR3: CASSQGSGGVYGYTF; DNA: TGTGCCAGCAGCCAAGGGTCCGGGGGGGTCTATGGCTACACCTTC
V: TRBV7-3; D: TRBD2; size: once; J: TRBJ2-1; CDR3: CASSLTLAGGNEQFF; DNA: TGTGCCAGCAGCTTAACTCTAGCGGGAGGAAATGAGCAGTTCTTC
V: TRBV6-5; D: -; size: -; J: TRBJ2-7; CDR3: CASRRWVGYEQYF; DNA: TGTGCCAGCAGGCGGTGGGTCGGCTACGAGCAGTACTTC
V: TRBV6-6; D: -; size: -; J: TRBJ1-2; CDR3: CASSYSGTGYTF; DNA: TGTGCCAGCAGTTACTCGGGGACAGGCTACACCTTC
V: TRBV5-5; D: -; size: -; J: TRBJ1-3; CDR3: CASSPDLVDISGNTIYF; DNA: TGTGCCAGCAGCCCCGACCTTGTGGACATCTCTGGAAACACCATATATTTT
V: TRBV6-5; D: -; size: -; J: TRBJ1-2; CDR3: CASSYEGNGYTF; DNA: TGTGCCAGCAGTTACGAGGGTAACGGCTACACCTTC
V: TRBV7-6; D: TRBD1; size: -; J: TRBJ2-7; CDR3: CASSSNTGGGYEQYF; DNA: TGTGCCAGCAGCTCAAACACAGGGGGAGGATACGAGCAGTACTTC
V: TRBV30; D: -; size: -; J: TRBJ1-5; CDR3: CAWSAGGGIQPQHF; DNA: TGTGCCTGGAGTGCTGGGGGGGGGATTCAGCCCCAGCATTTT
V: TRBV27; D: TRBD2; size: -; J: TRBJ2-1; CDR3: CASRLVGSGRNEQFF; DNA: TGTGCCAGCAGACTCGTAGGGAGCGGGAGAAATGAGCAGTTCTTC
V: TRBV7-3; D: -; size: -; J: TRBJ2-1; CDR3: CASSRGLSSYNEQFF; DNA: TGTGCCAGCAGCCGAGGGCTGAGCTCCTACAATGAGCAGTTCTTC
V: TRBV7-2; D: TRBD1; size: -; J: TRBJ2-3; CDR3: CASSLEGAATDTQYF; DNA: TGTGCCAGCAGCTTAGAGGGGGCGGCCACAGATACGCAGTATTTT
V: TRBV2; D: -; size: -; J: TRBJ2-7; CDR3: CASSLWGVYEQYF; DNA: TGTGCCAGCAGCCTCTGGGGGGTCTACGAGCAGTACTTC
V: TRBV3-1/TRBV3-2; D: TRBD2; size: -; J: TRBJ2-1; CDR3: CASSPSGSGNEQFF; DNA: TGTGCCAGCAGCCCTAGCGGGAGCGGCAATGAGCAGTTCTTC
V: TRBV5-1; D: -; size: once; J: TRBJ2-2; CDR3: CASSLQGTGELFF; DNA: TGCGCCAGCAGCCTACAGGGAACCGGGGAGCTGTTTTTT
V: TRBV9; D: TRBD2; size: -; J: TRBJ2-1; CDR3: CASSGGGRALWEQFF; DNA: TGTGCCAGCAGCGGGGGCGGGAGGGCCCTTTGGGAGCAGTTCTTC
V: TRBV6-5; D: TRBD1; size: -; J: TRBJ1-2; CDR3: CASSYGTEGTNYGYTF; DNA: TGTGCCAGCAGTTACGGGACAGAGGGAACTAACTATGGCTACACCTTC
V: TRBV7-9; D: TRBD2; size: -; J: TRBJ2-5; CDR3: CASRIAGEGETQYF; DNA: TGTGCCAGCAGGATAGCGGGAGAGGGAGAGACCCAGTACTTC
V: TRBV7-2; D: TRBD2; size: -; J: TRBJ2-1; CDR3: CASRDGRSSYNEQFF; DNA: TGTGCCAGCAGAGACGGGAGGAGCTCCTACAATGAGCAGTTCTTC
V: TRBV7-9; D: TRBD1; size: -; J: TRBJ1-4; CDR3: CASSFGRGQGEKLFF; DNA: TGTGCCAGCAGCTTCGGAAGGGGGCAGGGTGAAAAACTGTTTTTT
V: TRBV9; D: -; size: -; J: TRBJ2-3; CDR3: CASSVGGVRRLTDTQYF; DNA: TGTGCCAGCAGCGTAGGTGGAGTCCGGCGGCTCACAGATACGCAGTATTTT
V: TRBV14; D: -; size: -; J: TRBJ2-3; CDR3: CASSSRQAGPSTDTQYF; DNA: TGTGCCAGCAGCTCCCGACAAGCGGGTCCTAGCACAGATACGCAGTATTTT
V: TRBV27; D: -; size: once; J: TRBJ1-6; CDR3: CASSFFDSFNSPLHF; DNA: TGTGCCAGCAGTTTCTTCGACAGCTTTAATTCACCCCTCCACTTT
V: TRBV29-1; D: -; size: -; J: TRBJ2-7; CDR3: CSVQPTGREQYF; DNA: TGCAGCGTTCAACCCACAGGGCGCGAGCAGTACTTC
V: TRBV5-1; D: TRBD1; size: -; J: TRBJ1-2; CDR3: CASSLEGDRGGRGYTF; DNA: TGCGCCAGCAGCTTGGAGGGGGACAGGGGTGGTCGTGGCTACACCTTC
V: TRBV24-1; D: TRBD1; size: -; J: TRBJ2-3; CDR3: CATRRTGVQDTQYF; DNA: TGTGCCACCAGACGGACAGGGGTACAAGATACGCAGTATTTT
V: TRBV19; D: TRBD2; size: -; J: TRBJ2-1; CDR3: CASSPLAGGPGNEQFF; DNA: TGTGCCAGTAGTCCTCTAGCGGGAGGGCCAGGTAATGAGCAGTTCTTC
V: TRBV28; D: -; size: -; J: TRBJ1-2; CDR3: CASIKTGSRGYTF; DNA: TGTGCCAGCATTAAAACGGGATCTCGGGGCTACACCTTC
V: TRBV19; D: -; size: -; J: TRBJ1-2; CDR3: CASSNEGSWILNYGYTF; DNA: TGTGCCAGTAGTAATGAAGGGAGTTGGATCTTGAACTATGGCTACACCTTC
V: TRBV12-5; D: -; size: -; J: TRBJ2-1; CDR3: CASGPSGSGGSYNEQFF; DNA: TGTGCTAGTGGTCCCTCTGGAAGCGGAGGTTCCTACAATGAGCAGTTCTTC
V: TRBV28; D: TRBD2; size: -; J: TRBJ2-7; CDR3: CASILGGGSYEQYF; DNA: TGTGCCAGCATTCTGGGCGGGGGGTCCTACGAGCAGTACTTC
V: TRBV10-1; D: TRBD1; size: -; J: TRBJ2-2; CDR3: CASSRTGKSETRPNTGELFF; DNA: TGCGCCAGCAGTCGGACAGGGAAGTCCGAGACTAGGCCGAACACCGGGGAGCTGTTTTTT
V: TRBV29-1; D: TRBD1; size: -; J: TRBJ1-2; CDR3: CSVGGQGYGYTF; DNA: TGCAGCGTTGGAGGACAGGGCTATGGCTACACCTTC
V: TRBV3-1/TRBV3-2; D: TRBD1; size: -; J: TRBJ2-5; CDR3: CASSQGQGQETQYF; DNA: TGTGCCAGCAGCCAAGGACAGGGGCAAGAGACCCAGTACTTC
V: TRBV19; D: TRBD2; size: -; J: TRBJ2-1; CDR3: CASSIGGLAPYNEQFF; DNA: TGTGCCAGTAGTATAGGAGGACTAGCGCCTTACAATGAGCAGTTCTTC